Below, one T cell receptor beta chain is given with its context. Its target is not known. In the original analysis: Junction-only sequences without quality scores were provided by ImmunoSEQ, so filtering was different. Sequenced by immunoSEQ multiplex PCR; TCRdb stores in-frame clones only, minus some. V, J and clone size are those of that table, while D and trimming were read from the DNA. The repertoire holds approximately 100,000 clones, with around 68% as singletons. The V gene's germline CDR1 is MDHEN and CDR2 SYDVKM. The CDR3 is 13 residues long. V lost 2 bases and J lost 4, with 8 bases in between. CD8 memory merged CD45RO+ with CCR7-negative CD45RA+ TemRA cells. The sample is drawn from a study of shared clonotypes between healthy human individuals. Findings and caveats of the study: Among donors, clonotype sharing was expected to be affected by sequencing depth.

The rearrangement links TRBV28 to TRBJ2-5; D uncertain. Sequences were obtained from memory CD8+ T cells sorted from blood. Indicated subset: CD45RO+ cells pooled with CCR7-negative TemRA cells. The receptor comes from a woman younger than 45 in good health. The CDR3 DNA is TGTGCCAGCAGTTTAGGCAGAACAGAGACCCAGTACTTC. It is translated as CASSLGRTETQYF.